The 26 T cell receptor beta chains below come from one sample, sequenced in a study of identical twins. Via MiXCR, TCRdb re-called the 5' RACE reads, giving one row per CDR3 protein. The sample includes 450,000 to 650,000 distinct CDR3 sequences, 13% to 15% of them seen just once. These data also formed part of another study, on yellow fever vaccine responses in identical twins.

The source material was CD4+ T cells sorted from blood. The receptors come from a woman aged 18-35 years in good health.

This clonotype was seen more than once but under ten times. This chain joins TRBV14 and TRBJ1-1; D not resolved. Deletions cut 4 bases from V and 5 bases from J, with 8 bases between. This CDR3 contains 12 residues. CDR1 is SGHDN, CDR2 FVKESK, per germline. CDR3 DNA: TGTGCCAGCAGCCGTACTCGAACTGAAGCTTTCTTT. The encoded protein is CASSRTRTEAFF.

This rearrangement joins TRBV28 to TRBJ2-3; D not certain. Trimming took off 5 bases at V and 8 bases at J, with 17 bases between the two ends. The CDR3 is 14 amino acids. CDR1 is MDHEN and CDR2 is SYDVKM in the germline V gene. The CDR3 DNA follows: TGTGCCAGCAGTCCCTTAGATTCCTCCGCTACGCAGTATTTT. This encodes CASSPLDSSATQYF.

J is TRBJ2-1 and V is TRBV20-1; 13 positions agree with TRBD2. Unmatched junction bases numbered 5, after V lost 4 bases and J lost 5 bases. CDR3 length equals 15 residues. Germline CDR1 and CDR2: DFQATT and SNEGSKA (reference sequence). The CDR3 loop reads CSAKGLAGSNNEQFF. In DNA form, the CDR3 reads TGCAGTGCTAAGGGACTAGCGGGATCCAACAATGAGCAGTTCTTC.

The rearrangement links TRBV7-9 to TRBJ2-5, with D possibly being TRBD1 (6 bases). Trimming left V 4 bases short and J 5 bases short, with 20 bases between. The length of the CDR3 is 16 residues. Germline values: CDR1 SEHNR, CDR2 FQNEAQ (reference sequence). The CDR3 sequence: CASSSYGGRGWETQYF. The CDR3 DNA reads as TGTGCCAGCAGCTCCTACGGCGGCAGGGGATGGGAGACCCAGTACTTC.

A note on this clonotype: The junction differs from germline at one of its ends, possibly a read error. The V gene is TRBV5-1, the J gene TRBJ2-6; a weak D match, TRBD1 (5 bases). The CDR3 is 14 amino acids. Germline-derived CDR1 and CDR2 are SGHRS and YFSETQ. DNA for the CDR3: TGCGCCAGCAGCAATCGCTCTGGGGCCAACGGCCTGACTTTC. It translates to CASSNRSGANGLTF.

This clonotype was counted between two and nine times. This chain joins TRBV12-3 or TRBV12-4 and TRBJ2-4, with no clear D. Trimming took off 5 bases at V and 1 base at J, with 15 bases between the two ends. The CDR3 loop spans 16 amino acids. CDR3 sequence (DNA): TGTGCCAGCAGTCTCACAGATATCACGGCCAAAAACATTCAGTACTTC. Protein sequence: CASSLTDITAKNIQYF.

The chain joins TRBV20-1 to TRBJ1-6; possible D gene TRBD1, 5 bases. Germline V CDR1 and CDR2: DFQATT, SNEGSKA (reference sequence). The V and J ends lost 6 bases and 5 bases respectively, with 17 bases between them. This CDR3 contains 15 residues. The CDR3 region is CSAFSGAGNNSPLHF. The CDR3 DNA reads TGCAGTGCCTTTTCCGGGGCAGGCAATAATTCACCCCTCCACTTT.

The CDR3, as DNA: TGTGCCAGCTCACCTGGGTATCAGGGGCGCTACGAGCAGTACGTC. Residues: CASSPGYQGRYEQYV. This chain joins TRBV18 and TRBJ2-7, with D possibly TRBD1 on 6 matching bases. The CDR3 is 15 amino acids. Deletions cut 3 bases from V and 3 bases from J, with 15 bases between. Germline CDR1 and CDR2: KGHSH and LQKENI.

This clonotype was detected a few times. The gene calls are TRBV5-1 and TRBJ2-6; D remains unclear. The ends were cut back, 0 bases at V and 0 bases at J, with 4 bases in the middle. The CDR3 has 15 residues. The germline V gene has CDR1 SGHRS and CDR2 YFSETQ. The CDR3 sequence is CASSLAVSGANVLTF. DNA of the CDR3: TGCGCCAGCAGCTTGGCCGTCTCTGGGGCCAACGTCCTGACTTTC.

The V and J genes are TRBV6-5 and TRBJ1-4, with a weak D call TRBD1 (5 bases). This CDR3 has 15 residues. Per germline, CDR1 MNHEY and CDR2 SVGAGI. V was trimmed by 2 bases and J by 8 bases, leaving 15 bases between them. CDR3 sequence reads: CASSYQGGAEEKLFF. Written as DNA, the CDR3 is TGTGCCAGCAGTTACCAGGGAGGCGCAGAAGAAAAACTGTTTTTT.

The chain recombines TRBV7-3 with TRBJ2-1; D is possibly TRBD1 or TRBD2 (6 bases each). This CDR3 is built from 14 residues. Trimming removed 4 bases from V and 2 bases from J, with 9 bases in between. CDR1 and CDR2 from the germline V gene are SGHTA and FQGTGA. This CDR3 is CASSSRDTYNEQFF. CDR3 sequence (DNA): TGTGCCAGCAGCTCGCGGGACACCTACAATGAGCAGTTCTTC.

The J gene is TRBJ2-1, the V gene TRBV20-1, with TRBD1 as a possible D gene (6 bases). Germline V lookup: CDR1 DFQATT, CDR2 SNEGSKA (reference sequence). CDR3 length: 15 amino acids. Trimming took 0 bases from V and 2 from J, leaving 11 bases between them. Written as DNA, the CDR3 is TGCAGTGCTAGAGATAAGGACAGAGCCTACAATGAGCAGTTCTTC. Encoded protein: CSARDKDRAYNEQFF.

This clonotype has only a few counts. V gene TRBV20-1 combines with J gene TRBJ2-3, with D maybe TRBD2 (6 bases). This CDR3 comprises 16 residues. The germline V gene has CDR1 DFQATT and CDR2 SNEGSKA (reference sequence). V lost 0 bases and J 3 bases, leaving 16 bases between the germline ends. The CDR3 here is CSARDGLARLTDTQYF. The DNA of the CDR3 is TGCAGTGCTAGAGATGGGCTAGCGAGGTTGACAGATACGCAGTATTTT.

The sample holds a few counts of this clonotype. The chain has TRBV29-1 and TRBJ2-5; no definite D call. Germline lookup yields CDR1 SQVTM and CDR2 ANQGSEA. V gave up 0 bases and J gave up 6 bases, with 14 bases separating them. The CDR3 totals 14 residues. CDR3 bases: TGCAGCGTTGAAGATGCCGGGCTAAAGAAGACCCAGTACTTC. As protein: CSVEDAGLKKTQYF.

The chain couples TRBV5-1 to TRBJ2-7; D is ambiguous. The ends were cut back, 0 bases at V and 5 bases at J, with 18 bases in the middle. The germline gives CDR1 SGHRS, CDR2 YFSETQ. The CDR3 extends over 16 amino acids. CDR3 coding DNA: TGCGCCAGCAGCTTGGTGGGTGGGAACTTCGACAACGAGCAGTACTTC. Its translation: CASSLVGGNFDNEQYF.

The chain has TRBV10-2 and TRBJ2-7; TRBD1 might be the D (6 bases). The length of the CDR3 is 12 residues. Trimming took off 5 bases at V and 7 bases at J, with 12 bases between the two ends. Germline assignment: CDR1 WSHSY and CDR2 SAAADI. In DNA form, the CDR3 reads TGCGCCAGCAGTACAGGGCCAGGGGAGCAGTACGTC. This sequence encodes CASSTGPGEQYV.

The CDR3 nucleotides are TGCAGTGCTTACGTACAGGGGGCGAAAGGCTACACCTTC. It yields the protein CSAYVQGAKGYTF. The rearrangement uses TRBV20-1 and TRBJ1-2; 9 positions match TRBD1. CDR3 length: 13 residues. Trimming at V came to 5 bases and at J to 8 bases, leaving 9 bases not matched to a gene. The V gene's germline CDR1 is DFQATT and CDR2 SNEGSKA (reference sequence).

The chain has TRBV5-1 and TRBJ2-2; D is tentatively TRBD1 or TRBD2 (5 bases each). CDR1 is SGHRS, CDR2 YFSETQ, per germline. V gave up 4 bases and J gave up 5 bases, with 15 bases separating them. CDR3 length equals 15 residues. The CDR3: CASSPGASVTGELFF. The CDR3 nucleotides are TGCGCCAGCAGCCCCGGGGCCTCAGTAACCGGGGAGCTGTTTTTT.

The chain couples TRBV25-1 to TRBJ2-1; TRBD2 matches 11 bases. V trimming: 4 bases; J trimming: 5 bases; junction bases outside the gene matches: 4. CDR1 is MGHDK and CDR2 is SYGVNS in the germline V gene. This CDR3 comprises 15 residues. The CDR3 region is CASSVVAGGNNEQFF. The CDR3 DNA sequence: TGTGCCAGCAGTGTGGTAGCGGGGGGGAACAATGAGCAGTTCTTC.

The chain combines TRBV15 with TRBJ1-1; D possibly corresponds to TRBD1 (6 bases). Germline V CDR1 and CDR2: LNHNV, YYDKDF (reference sequence). This CDR3 has 15 amino acids. The V gene lost 1 base and the J gene lost 4 bases, with 13 bases spanning the gap. The CDR3 spells CATSRAGAFGTEAFF. CDR3 bases: TGTGCCACCAGCAGAGCAGGGGCTTTTGGCACTGAAGCTTTCTTT.

The sample holds a few counts of this clonotype. This rearrangement joins TRBV12-3 or TRBV12-4 to TRBJ2-6, with TRBD1 identical over 10 bases. V lost 6 bases, J lost 0 bases, and 11 bases stayed unmatched. The CDR3 consists of 19 residues. This CDR3 reads CASSPRRGTGVSGANVLTF. The CDR3 nucleotides read TGTGCCAGCAGCCCCCGGAGGGGGACAGGGGTCTCTGGGGCCAACGTCCTGACTTTC.

This clonotype was detected a few times. The rearrangement uses TRBV15 and TRBJ2-1; TRBD2 matches at 8 bases. The ends lost 1 base at V and 6 bases at J; junction bases unmatched: 5. The CDR3 consists of 15 residues. Germline-derived CDR1 and CDR2 are LNHNV and YYDKDF (reference sequence). CDR3 in DNA: TGTGCCACCAGCAGAGGAAGGACTAGCATCAATGAGCAGTTCTTC. It specifies CATSRGRTSINEQFF.

In this sample, this clonotype turned up a few times. The genes are TRBV12-3 or TRBV12-4 and TRBJ2-1, with 10 positions matching TRBD2. The CDR3 is 15 amino acids. V lost 5 bases to trimming and J lost 9 bases; unmatched junction nucleotides: 10. The CDR3 reads CASSPGLAASGEQFF. For the CDR3, the DNA is TGTGCCAGCAGTCCTGGACTAGCGGCTTCAGGTGAGCAGTTCTTC.

The V and J genes are TRBV7-8 and TRBJ2-2; 10 positions agree with TRBD2. CDR1 SGHVS and CDR2 FQNEAQ come from the germline V gene. The CDR3 length is 16 residues. J was trimmed by 6 bases and V by 1 base; bases with no gene match: 5. CDR3 sequence (DNA): TGTGCCAGCAGCTTAGGGGCTAGCGGGGGTTCCGGGGAGCTGTTTTTT. As protein: CASSLGASGGSGELFF.

The genes are TRBV24-1 and TRBJ2-7; the D gene is possibly TRBD1 (6 bases). Deletions cut 5 bases from V and 4 bases from J, with 14 bases between. CDR3 length: 14 residues. The germline CDR1 and CDR2 sequences are KGHDR and SFDVKD. CDR3 loop: CATSGTGTLYEQYF. The DNA for the CDR3 is TGTGCCACCAGTGGCACCGGGACATTGTACGAGCAGTACTTC.

V gene TRBV29-1 combines with J gene TRBJ2-1; 7 nucleotides match TRBD2. Germline CDR1 reads SQVTM; CDR2 reads ANQGSEA. This CDR3 is 14 amino acids long. J lost 2 bases, V lost 7 bases, and 8 bases had no gene match. The CDR3, as DNA: TGCAGCGCCCCGGAGCGGGGAACCTACAATGAGCAGTTCTTC. The encoded protein is CSAPERGTYNEQFF.